Presented here are 2 T cell receptor beta chains from one specimen sequenced in a study of identical twins. TCRdb analysed the 5' RACE reads with MiXCR anew, one entry per CDR3 protein. This sample carries 450,000 or so distinct CDR3 sequences, around 14% of them seen once, and the ten largest clones take about 0.53%. These data also featured in a second study, about yellow fever vaccine responses in identical twins.

What was sequenced was CD4+ T cells sorted from blood. The receptors originated from a woman between 18 and 30 years old in good health.

In its sample, this clonotype was seen a few times. The J gene is TRBJ2-7, the V gene TRBV5-6; maybe TRBD2 (5 bases). CDR3 length: 14 amino acids. The V and J ends lost 2 bases and 8 bases respectively, with 17 bases between them. Germline values: CDR1 SGHDT, CDR2 YYEEEE. In DNA form, the CDR3 reads TGTGCCAGCAGCTTCGAGGGTCTGGGTGGGCAGCAGTACTTC. This translates into CASSFEGLGGQQYF.

The chain employs TRBV12-3 or TRBV12-4 and TRBJ2-5; D gene unclear. CDR3 length equals 14 residues. Trimming removed 5 bases from V and 3 bases from J, with 13 bases in between. CDR3 residues: CASSQQRPEETQYF. DNA of the CDR3: TGTGCCAGCAGTCAACAGCGACCTGAAGAGACCCAGTACTTC.